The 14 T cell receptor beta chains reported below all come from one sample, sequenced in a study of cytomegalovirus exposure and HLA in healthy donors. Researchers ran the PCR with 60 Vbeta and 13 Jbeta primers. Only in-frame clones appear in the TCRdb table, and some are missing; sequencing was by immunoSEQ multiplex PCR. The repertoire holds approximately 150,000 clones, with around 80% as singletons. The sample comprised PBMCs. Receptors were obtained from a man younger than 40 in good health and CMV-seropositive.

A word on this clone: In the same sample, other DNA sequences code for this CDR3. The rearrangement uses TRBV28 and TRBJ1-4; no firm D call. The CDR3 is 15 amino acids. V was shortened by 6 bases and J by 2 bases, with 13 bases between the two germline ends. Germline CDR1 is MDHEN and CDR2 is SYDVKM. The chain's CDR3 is CASSPSGATNEKLFF. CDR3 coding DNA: TGTGCCAGCAGCCCCTCCGGAGCGACTAATGAAAAACTGTTTTTT.

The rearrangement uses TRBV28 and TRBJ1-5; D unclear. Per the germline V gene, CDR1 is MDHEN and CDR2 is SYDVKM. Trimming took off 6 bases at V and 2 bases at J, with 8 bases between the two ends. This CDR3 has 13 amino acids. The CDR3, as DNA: TGTGCCAGCAGCATACAAGGCAATCAGCCCCAGCATTTT. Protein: CASSIQGNQPQHF.

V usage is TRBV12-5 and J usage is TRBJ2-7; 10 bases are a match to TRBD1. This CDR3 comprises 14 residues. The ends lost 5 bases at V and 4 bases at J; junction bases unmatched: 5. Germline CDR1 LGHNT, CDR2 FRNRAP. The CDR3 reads CASGNRDRGYEQYF. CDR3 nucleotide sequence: TGTGCTAGTGGTAACCGGGACAGGGGATACGAGCAGTACTTC.

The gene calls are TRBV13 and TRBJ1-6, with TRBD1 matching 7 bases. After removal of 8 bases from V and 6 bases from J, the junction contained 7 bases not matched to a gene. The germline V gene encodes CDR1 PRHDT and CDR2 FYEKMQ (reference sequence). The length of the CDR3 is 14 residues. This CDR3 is CASARGQTNSPLHF. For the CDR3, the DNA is TGTGCCAGCGCCAGGGGACAGACTAATTCACCCCTCCACTTT. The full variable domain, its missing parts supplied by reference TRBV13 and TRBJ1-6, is AAGVIQSPRHLIKEKRETATLKCYPIPRHDTVYWYQQGPGQDPQFLISFYEKMQSDKGSIPDRFSAQQFSDYHSELNMSSLELGDSALYFCASARGQTNSPLHFGNGTRLTVT.

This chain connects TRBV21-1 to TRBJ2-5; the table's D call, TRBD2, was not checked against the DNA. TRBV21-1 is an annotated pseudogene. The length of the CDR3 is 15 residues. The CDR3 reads CASSKARGLQETQYF. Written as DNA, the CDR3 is TGTGCCAGCAGCAAAGCGCGCGGCTTACAAGAGACCCAGTACTTC.

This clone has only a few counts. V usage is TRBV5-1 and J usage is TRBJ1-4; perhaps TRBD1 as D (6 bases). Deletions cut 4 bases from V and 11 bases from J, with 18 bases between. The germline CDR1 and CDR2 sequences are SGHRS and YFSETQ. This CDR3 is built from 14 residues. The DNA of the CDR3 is TGCGCCAGCAGCCCGGGACACCCTCAAACGAAACTGTTTTTT. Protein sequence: CASSPGHPQTKLFF.

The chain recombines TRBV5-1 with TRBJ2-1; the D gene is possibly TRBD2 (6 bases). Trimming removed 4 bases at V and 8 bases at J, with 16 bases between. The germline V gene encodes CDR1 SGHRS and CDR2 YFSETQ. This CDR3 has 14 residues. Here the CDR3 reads CASSPGTLVYEQFF. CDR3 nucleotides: TGCGCCAGCAGCCCCGGGACTCTTGTCTATGAGCAGTTCTTC.

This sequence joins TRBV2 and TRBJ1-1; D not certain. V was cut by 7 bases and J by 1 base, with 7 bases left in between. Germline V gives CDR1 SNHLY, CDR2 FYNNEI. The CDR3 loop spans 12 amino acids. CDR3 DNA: TGTGCCAGCAACACCAGGAACACTGAAGCTTTCTTT. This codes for CASNTRNTEAFF.

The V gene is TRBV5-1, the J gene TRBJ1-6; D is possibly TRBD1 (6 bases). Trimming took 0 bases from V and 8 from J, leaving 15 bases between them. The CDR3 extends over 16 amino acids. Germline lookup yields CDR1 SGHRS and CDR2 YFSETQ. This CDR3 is CASSLVVGAQDSPLHF. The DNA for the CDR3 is TGCGCCAGCAGCTTGGTTGTGGGGGCGCAAGATTCACCCCTCCACTTT.

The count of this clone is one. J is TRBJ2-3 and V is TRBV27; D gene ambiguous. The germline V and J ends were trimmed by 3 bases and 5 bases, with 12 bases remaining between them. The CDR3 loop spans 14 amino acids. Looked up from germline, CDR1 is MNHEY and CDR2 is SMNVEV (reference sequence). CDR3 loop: CASSFWAFGDTQYF. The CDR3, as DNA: TGTGCCAGCAGTTTCTGGGCATTCGGAGATACGCAGTATTTT.

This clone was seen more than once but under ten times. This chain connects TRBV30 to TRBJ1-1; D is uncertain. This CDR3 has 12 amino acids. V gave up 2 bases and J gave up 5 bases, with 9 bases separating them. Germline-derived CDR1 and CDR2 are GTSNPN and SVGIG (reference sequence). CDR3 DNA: TGTGCCTGGAGTCCTCCGGGAACTGAAGCTTTCTTT. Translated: CAWSPPGTEAFF.

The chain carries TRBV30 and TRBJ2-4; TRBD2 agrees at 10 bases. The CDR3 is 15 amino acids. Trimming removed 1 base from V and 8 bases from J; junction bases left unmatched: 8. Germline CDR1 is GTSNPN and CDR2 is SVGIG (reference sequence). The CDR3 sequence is CAWSASSGGRDIQYF. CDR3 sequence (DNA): TGTGCCTGGAGTGCCTCTAGCGGGGGCAGGGACATTCAGTACTTC. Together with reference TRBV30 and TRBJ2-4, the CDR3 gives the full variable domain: SQTIHQWPATLVQPVGSPLSLECTVEGTSNPNLYWYRQAAGRGLQLLFYSVGIGQISSEVPQNLSASRPQDRQFILSSKKLLLSDSGFYLCAWSASSGGRDIQYFGAGTRLSVL.

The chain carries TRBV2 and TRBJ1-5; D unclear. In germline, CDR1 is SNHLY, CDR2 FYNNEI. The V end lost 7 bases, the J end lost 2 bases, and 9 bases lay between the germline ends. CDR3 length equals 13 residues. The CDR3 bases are TGTGCCAGCATGAAGGAGGGCAATCAGCCCCAGCATTTT. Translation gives CASMKEGNQPQHF.

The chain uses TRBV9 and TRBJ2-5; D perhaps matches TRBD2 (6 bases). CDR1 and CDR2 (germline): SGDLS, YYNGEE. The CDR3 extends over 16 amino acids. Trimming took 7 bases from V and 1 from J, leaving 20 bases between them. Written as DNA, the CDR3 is TGTGCCAGCTCCCCTAGGGGCGGGGCCCCCCAAGAGACCCAGTACTTC. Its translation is CASSPRGGAPQETQYF. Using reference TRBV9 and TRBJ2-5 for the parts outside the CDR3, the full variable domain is DSGVTQTPKHLITATGQRVTLRCSPRSGDLSVYWYQQSLDQGLQFLIQYYNGEERAKGNILERFSAQQFPDLHSELNLSSLELGDSALYFCASSPRGGAPQETQYFGPGTRLLVL.